This T cell receptor beta chain was documented in a study of blood T cell repertoires in COVID-19. Overall study context: Researchers got acute and convalescent COVID-19 samples from the United States, Italy and Spain. The analysed material was cDNA or gDNA that came from T cells, B-cell-depleted T cells, or PBMCs.

Original processing notes: The authors estimated nucleated cell counts from reference gene primer amplification. Assay used: immunoSEQ multiplex PCR; TCRdb lists only in-frame clones, some missing. V and J calls and clone size are as listed in that table; D and trimming were resolved from the DNA. The sample lists 100,000 or so clones, approximately 90% occurring once. Trimming removed 2 bases at V and 0 bases at J, with 9 bases between. The CDR3 contains 15 residues. CDR1 MRHNA and CDR2 SNTAGT come from the germline V gene. J is TRBJ2-3 and V is TRBV6-4; a weak D match, TRBD1 (5 bases). The clonotype comes from a man aged 50 to 59 with active COVID-19. Sequencing was done on a sample of peripheral blood. The chain's CDR3 is CASSDDRSSTDTQYF. CDR3 sequence (DNA): TGTGCCAGCAGTGACGACAGATCTAGCACAGATACGCAGTATTTT.